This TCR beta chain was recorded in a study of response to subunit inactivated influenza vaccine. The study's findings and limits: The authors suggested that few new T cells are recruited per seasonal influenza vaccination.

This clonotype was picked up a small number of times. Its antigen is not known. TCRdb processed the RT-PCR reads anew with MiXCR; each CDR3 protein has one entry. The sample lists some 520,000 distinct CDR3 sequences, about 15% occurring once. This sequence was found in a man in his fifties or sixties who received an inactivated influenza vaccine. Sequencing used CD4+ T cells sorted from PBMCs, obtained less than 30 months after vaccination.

The CDR3 reads CASSLHTPGQGRDTQYF. The DNA for the CDR3 is TGTGCCAGCAGCCTCCACACCCCGGGACAGGGAAGGGATACGCAGTATTTT. The chain employs TRBV12-3 or TRBV12-4 and TRBJ2-3; the match to TRBD1 covers 9 bases. V lost 6 bases and J lost 6; bases outside the gene matches: 16. The CDR3 covers 17 residues.